A selection of T cell receptor beta chains follows, all from one sample in a study of cytomegalovirus exposure and HLA in healthy donors. Data came from immunoSEQ multiplex PCR; TCRdb stores just in-frame clones and leaves some out. The listing records under 100,000 clones. The material sequenced was PBMCs. The receptors shown here come from a young woman in good health and CMV-seronegative. Each CDR3 is given with its conserved first and last residue. The D gene is left open where the match is weak. Clone sizes are given selectively: once, few, many, or a class where the clone is expanded.

v_call	clone_size	d_call	j_call	cdr3_nt	cdr3_aa
TRBV28	.	.	TRBJ1-5	TGTGCCAGCAGCCGATACAGGGCCCGGGGCAATCAGCCCCAGCATTTT	CASSRYRARGNQPQHF
TRBV4-1	.	.	TRBJ1-2	TGCGCCAGCAGCCAAGGGGGGGGAGAAACTGGCTACACCTTC	CASSQGGGETGYTF
TRBV4-2	.	.	TRBJ1-5	TGTGCCAGCAGCCAAGAGAGGGCTCAGGCCAATCAGCCCCAGCATTTT	CASSQERAQANQPQHF
TRBV6-4	.	TRBD2	TRBJ2-1	TGTGCCAGCAGTGACTCGACTAGCGGGAGTAATGAGCAGTTCTTC	CASSDSTSGSNEQFF
TRBV2	.	.	TRBJ2-4	TGTGCCAGCAGAACCGTCAGGGGAGCCAAAAACATTCAGTACTTC	CASRTVRGAKNIQYF
TRBV5-1	.	TRBD1	TRBJ1-1	TGCGCCAGCAGCTTAACAGGGGGCGCACAGGCTTCTTTCTTT	CASSLTGGAQASFF
TRBV9	.	.	TRBJ1-3	TGTGCCAGCAGCGTAGAAACAGGGCCTGGAAACACCATATATTTT	CASSVETGPGNTIYF
TRBV30	.	TRBD1	TRBJ2-1	TGTGCCTGGGGACAGGGCGAGAATGAGCAGTTCTTC	CAWGQGENEQFF
TRBV6-4	medium-sized	TRBD1	TRBJ2-3	TGTGCCAGCAGTGACTCATTTCAGGGGGCAGATACGCAGTATTTT	CASSDSFQGADTQYF
TRBV6-1	.	.	TRBJ1-2	TGTGCCAGCAGTGCAACCCAGGATCCGCATGGCTACCCCTTC	CASSATQDPHGYPF
TRBV6-6	.	.	TRBJ1-1	TGTGCCAGCAGTTACGAAGGGGACACTGAAGCTTTCTTT	CASSYEGDTEAFF
TRBV6-1	.	.	TRBJ2-1	TGTGCCAGCATTCCCGACTTTTCCTACAATGAGCAGTTCTTC	CASIPDFSYNEQFF
TRBV19	.	TRBD1	TRBJ1-2	TGTGCCAGTAGCCCGGGACAGGGGGAAGGGGGCTATGGCTACACCTTC	CASSPGQGEGGYGYTF
TRBV10-3	.	TRBD1	TRBJ1-6	TGTGCCATCAGTGAGTTAGGGGGCGGTTCACCCCTCCACTTT	CAISELGGGSPLHF
TRBV14	.	TRBD2	TRBJ2-1	TGTGCCAGCAGCCAAGGGAGCGGGATCTCCTACAATGAGCAGTTCTTC	CASSQGSGISYNEQFF
TRBV4-1	.	.	TRBJ2-7	TGCGCCAGCAGCCAAGCCCCTGACTTACTACAAGCCTACGAGCAGTACTTC	CASSQAPDLLQAYEQYF
TRBV5-4	.	TRBD1	TRBJ2-2	TGTGCCAGCAGCATGGGACAGGGGCGGACCGGGGAGCTGTTTTTT	CASSMGQGRTGELFF
TRBV6-1	.	.	TRBJ1-2	TGTGCCAGCAGTGAAGCCGGGTATGGCTACACCTTC	CASSEAGYGYTF
TRBV9	.	.	TRBJ1-3	TGTGCCAGCAGCGGGCACTCTGGAAACACCATATATTTT	CASSGHSGNTIYF
TRBV5-6	.	TRBD2	TRBJ2-3	TGTGCCAGCAGCGGGTTAGCGGGAGGGCCTACAGATACGCAGTATTTT	CASSGLAGGPTDTQYF
TRBV6-4	.	TRBD1	TRBJ2-2	TGTGCCAGCAGTGAAGGACAGGGATCCGGGGAGCTGTTTTTT	CASSEGQGSGELFF
TRBV27	.	.	TRBJ2-7	TGTGCCAGCAGTTTAATCTTAACAGAGCCCCCCCTGGAGCAGTACTTC	CASSLILTEPPLEQYF